This TCR beta chain is drawn from a study of T cells expressing NK-cell markers. Study-level background: Sorted T-cell subsets CD3+CD56+NKG2C+, CD3+CD56+NKG2C- and CD3+CD56-NKG2C+ were TCR beta-sequenced. HCMV seropositivity marked seven of the eight sequenced donors; one was seronegative. The study's findings and limits: Where a handful of donors were concerned, these clonotypes also led the CD3+CD56-NKG2C+ fraction.

Looked up from germline, CDR1 is SGHDT and CDR2 is YYEEEE. This CDR3 is 13 amino acids long. The authors generated TCR beta cDNA through 5'RACE template switching with UMIs. TCRdb re-called the 5' RACE reads, yielding one record per CDR3 amino acid sequence without DNA. This listing includes some 440,000 distinct CDR3 sequences. Concerning this clonotype itself: Its antigen remains unknown.

The source is a woman in her 50s in good health. The sample taken for sequencing was blood T cells: a sorted CD56 or NKG2C T cell subset, CD4+ or CD8+ T cells, or bulk PBMC T cells (not recorded which). This rearrangement joins TRBV5-6 to TRBJ2-4; TCRdb picks TRBD1, but there is no DNA to check that call. The CDR3: CASSSDRADIQYF.